Sequencing of this TCR beta chain was carried out in a study of blood T cell repertoires in COVID-19. Study-level information: COVID-19 samples from acute and convalescent phases originated in the United States, Italy and Spain. PBMCs, B-cell-depleted T cells, or T cells provided the cDNA or gDNA that made up the material.

Trimming cost V 3 bases and J 5 bases, with 16 bases left between them. CDR1 WNHNN and CDR2 SYGVQD come from the germline V gene (reference sequence). The CDR3 contains 15 residues. Authors' methods: The authors estimated nucleated cell counts from reference gene primer amplification. The data were produced by immunoSEQ multiplex PCR, yet TCRdb's version contains in-frame clones alone and is incomplete. V and J calls and clone size are copied from that table; D and trimming were computed from the DNA. The table records under 80,000 clones, 70% to 90% of them present only once. This receptor was taken from a woman aged 80 or over with active or convalescent COVID-19. This chain links TRBV10-1 with TRBJ2-5, with a weak D call TRBD1 (7 bases). What was sequenced was peripheral blood. The CDR3 region has the DNA TGCGCCAGCAGTGATCCTCATTCAGGGGGGGAGACCCAGTACTTC. It encodes CASSDPHSGGETQYF.